Here is one T cell receptor beta chain with its context. Its recognized antigen is unknown. No much larger clone exists at a distance of one base, and base qualities are not known. This entry comes from a study of blood T cell repertoires in COVID-19 (dated by TCRdb to about 2020). Some background on the complete study: Samples covering the acute and convalescent phases of COVID-19 were provided by collaborators in the United States, Italy and Spain. The material from the prospective study consisted of cDNA or gDNA derived from T cells, B-cell-depleted T cells, or PBMCs. The sample metadata nearly always contained a de-identified subject ID, COVID-19 status, age in years and sex. Subjects who had been exposed to COVID-19, were actively infected with it, or had recovered from it provided the deeply sampled blood TCRbeta repertoires that made up the dataset. The samples were drawn from two sources: the first 160 participants of the ongoing ImmuneRACE study, and over 1,000 subjects contributed by 6 global collaborators. The repertoires were made available in a free public database intended to serve as a resource for research on the immune response to SARS-CoV-2. Where HLA class I and class II types were available, the types were taken from metadata supplied by the sample provider, not from assay-based typing. Beyond this particular receptor, the publication reports: How much clinical and demographic metadata was included differed by source and by participant, and the metadata was provided uncurated.

TCRbeta CDR3 regions were amplified from genomic DNA using the immunoSEQ Assay, a bias-controlled multiplex PCR. The published analysis was carried out like this. The number of nucleated cells in each sample was estimated by amplification of reference gene primers within the assay. To quantify the absolute abundance of each unique TCRbeta CDR3 rearrangement, sequence reads were collapsed and filtered. For each sample, productive Simpson clonality was calculated as the square root of Simpson's diversity index over productive rearrangements. TCRdb took over this immuneACCESS table, retaining in-frame rearrangements with V and J assigned. Such tables are incomplete; in checked studies, under half of the missing clones stem from an unresolved V gene, and the remainder is unexplained. V and J calls and clone size come straight from that table; D and trimming were deduced from the DNA. This sample holds 120,000 to 150,000 clones; more than 80% were observed only once. Around 1.6% of the sample comes from the top ten.

The germline V gene provides CDR1 SQVTM and CDR2 ANQGSEA. Trimming removed 2 bases from V and 6 bases from J, leaving 10 bases between the germline ends. There are 12 amino acids in the CDR3, from cysteine to phenylalanine inclusive. Only the CDR3 portion is preserved as DNA: 36 bases, with reading frame beginning at the first base. Enrolling through a virtual design, the prospective study's participants ranged in age from roughly 18 to 100 years and lived across about two dozen United States geographic areas. In the prospective study, participants were assigned to cohorts based on the clinical history participants reported in a screening survey and a study questionnaire. Exposed participants had been in contact, within 2 weeks of entering the study, with a person who had a PCR-confirmed or clinician-diagnosed case of COVID-19. In the prospective study, mobile phlebotomists collected whole blood, serum and a nasopharyngeal or oropharyngeal swab from each participant. Over an approximately 2-month period, participants in the prospective study had the option of providing additional blood draws and questionnaires. Blood samples from the prospective study were shipped frozen or at room temperature prior to DNA extraction.

This clonotype was sampled from a young woman who had been exposed to COVID-19. The V and J segments used are TRBV29-1 and TRBJ1-2, and possibly TRBD1, on 6 matching bases. Source material: PBMCs or T cells enriched from blood (not recorded which). DNA sequence: TGCAGCGTTGAATTAGGGGGGGATGGCTACACCTTC. Protein translation: CSVELGGDGYTF.